Listed here are 7 T cell receptor beta chains from one sample, sequenced in a study of blood T cell repertoires in COVID-19 (dated by TCRdb to between 2020 and 2021). Library method: the immunoSEQ multiplex PCR assay. TCRdb took over this immuneACCESS table, retaining in-frame rearrangements with V and J assigned. Such tables are incomplete; in checked studies, under half of the missing clones stem from an unresolved V gene, and the remainder is unexplained. A total of tens of thousands of clones appear in this sample, around four fifths of them only once. About a third of the sample lies in the top ten. The sequenced sample was peripheral blood. Source of these receptors: an elderly man with acute or convalescent COVID-19.

This chain connects TRBV27 to TRBJ2-5, with D maybe TRBD2 (5 bases). Germline CDR1 is MNHEY and CDR2 is SMNVEV (reference sequence). The CDR3 sequence is 13 residues long. The ends were cut back, 5 bases at V and 1 base at J, with 8 bases in the middle. The CDR3 region has the DNA TGTGCCAGCAGTAACCGGGGCCAAGAGACCCAGTACTTC. Its protein product is CASSNRGQETQYF.

This clone was detected only once. The V gene is TRBV11-2, the J gene TRBJ1-1, with D perhaps TRBD1 (5 bases). This CDR3 comprises 15 residues. Trimming took 1 base from V and 2 from J, leaving 11 bases between them. In germline, CDR1 is SGHAT, CDR2 FQNNGV. DNA for the CDR3: TGTGCCAGCAGCTTAGGTCAGGGAACTAACACTGAAGCTTTCTTT. It specifies CASSLGQGTNTEAFF. Full variable domain (outside the CDR3, taken from reference TRBV11-2 and TRBJ1-1): EAGVAQSPRYKIIEKRQSVAFWCNPISGHATLYWYQQILGQGPKLLIQFQNNGVVDDSQLPKDRFSAERLKGVDSTLKIQPAKLEDSAVYLCASSLGQGTNTEAFFGQGTRLTVV.

This sequence joins TRBV6-2 or TRBV6-3 and TRBJ1-4; 7 bases align to TRBD1. CDR3 length: 15 amino acids. Trimming removed 4 bases from V and 8 bases from J; junction bases left unmatched: 10. CDR1 and CDR2 (germline): MNHEY, SVGEGT. CDR3 nucleotide sequence: TGTGCCAGCAGTTTCAGGGACAGCCGGGACGAAAAACTGTTTTTT. Its protein is CASSFRDSRDEKLFF.

V usage is TRBV5-1 and J usage is TRBJ2-1, with 14 bases aligning to TRBD2. CDR3 length: 16 amino acids. Germline assignment: CDR1 SGHRS and CDR2 YFSETQ. The J segment lost 7 bases and the V segment lost 3 bases, leaving 6 bases of the junction unmatched. The CDR3, as DNA: TGCGCCAGCAGCTCTGGACTAGCGGGGGGCTTAAATGAGCAGTTCTTC. Its protein is CASSSGLAGGLNEQFF.

The genes are TRBV6-5 and TRBJ1-2; maybe TRBD1 (5 bases). The CDR3 totals 13 residues. Germline V gives CDR1 MNHEY, CDR2 SVGAGI. Trimming shortened V by 2 bases and J by 1 base, and 5 bases separated the two germline ends. The CDR3: CASSYDSNYGYTF. The CDR3 DNA reads TGTGCCAGCAGTTACGACAGTAACTATGGCTACACCTTC.

This clone was counted between two and nine times. The J gene is TRBJ1-2, the V gene TRBV6-5, with 7 bases identical to TRBD1. Germline V CDR1 and CDR2: MNHEY, SVGAGI. CDR3 length equals 14 residues. The ends lost 6 bases at V and 7 bases at J; junction bases unmatched: 11. CDR3 sequence: CASRPGQPGSGYTF. The CDR3 DNA is TGTGCCAGCAGGCCGGGACAGCCGGGTTCTGGCTACACCTTC.

The J gene is TRBJ1-4, the V gene TRBV14; D uncertain. CDR1 and CDR2 (germline): SGHDN, FVKESK. Trimming took off 2 bases at V and 3 bases at J, with 10 bases between the two ends. The CDR3 is 15 amino acids. In nucleotides, the CDR3 is TGTGCCAGCAGCCAACTTGGAGGGTCTAATGAAAAACTGTTTTTT. It is translated as CASSQLGGSNEKLFF.